This T cell receptor beta chain was sequenced during a study of CD8 T cells in ankylosing spondylitis. Points on this clonotype: Its matching antigen is unknown.

TCRdb processed the 5' RACE reads anew with MiXCR; each CDR3 protein has one entry. This sample has roughly 450,000 distinct CDR3 sequences, with roughly a quarter found just once. The V and J ends lost 2 bases and 10 bases respectively, with 15 bases between them. The CDR3 runs 15 residues. The germline V gene has CDR1 KGHSH and CDR2 LQKENI. Whole-study results and caveats: For ankylosing spondylitis blood, a TCR beta motif of several highly homologous variants appeared characteristic. Existing reports had already noted some motif variants in reactive arthritis synovial fluid and blood.

Specimen: blood, either unsorted or a sorted T cell fraction (not recorded which). The origin of this receptor is a male donor with ankylosing spondylitis. The chain has TRBV18 and TRBJ1-6; the D is unclear. This CDR3 reads CASSPSVDSESPLHF. The CDR3 DNA reads TGTGCCAGCTCACCATCCGTCGACTCAGAGTCACCCCTCCACTTT.